Included here is one TCR beta chain sequence, with context. This clone was observed a few times. Its antigen is currently not known. No qualities accompany the bases; no much larger clone lies one base away. TCRbeta CDR3 regions were amplified from genomic DNA using the immunoSEQ Assay, a bias-controlled multiplex PCR. Regarding the original processing steps: The number of nucleated cells in each sample was estimated by amplification of reference gene primers within the assay. To quantify the absolute abundance of each unique TCRbeta CDR3 rearrangement, sequence reads were collapsed and filtered. For each sample, productive Simpson clonality was calculated as the square root of Simpson's diversity index over productive rearrangements. TCRdb carries this immuneACCESS record with in-frame sequences only. Its versions omit some clonotypes, under half of them owing to an unresolved V gene in the studies checked, with the rest unexplained. D and trimming were read from the DNA, whereas the V and J calls and clone size are those reported in that table. The sample table records approximately 300,000 clones; around 92% of these occur just once. About 6% of the sample is held by the ten biggest clonotypes.

CDR1 is given as SGHTA and CDR2 as FQGNSA, both from the germline V gene. The CDR3 runs 15 amino acids, cysteine and phenylalanine included. Only the CDR3 DNA is retained, 45 bases long and in frame from the first base. V loses 5 bases, J loses 4 bases, and the germline ends lie 15 bases apart. Another Seattle source contributed samples from volunteer blood donors who had recovered from COVID-19. The collaborating institutions used their own protocols to collect whole blood in K2EDTA tubes. Collaborator samples were shipped for TCRbeta analysis as frozen whole blood, isolated PBMCs, or DNA extracted from either sample type. These data are taken from a study of blood T cell repertoires in COVID-19 (dated by TCRdb to 2020 to 2021). General notes on the study: The collaborator samples originated in the United States, Italy and Spain and spanned the acute and convalescent phases of COVID-19. The prospective study material was composed of cDNA or gDNA derived from T cells, B-cell-depleted T cells, or PBMCs. Subjects who had been exposed to COVID-19, were actively infected with it, or had recovered from it provided the deeply sampled blood TCRbeta repertoires that made up the dataset. The repertoires were made available in a free public database intended to serve as a resource for research on the immune response to SARS-CoV-2. The samples were drawn from the first 160 participants of the ongoing ImmuneRACE study and from 1,254 subjects provided by 6 global collaborators. The sample metadata nearly always contained a de-identified subject ID, COVID-19 status, age in years and sex. HLA class I and class II types, where available, came from metadata supplied by the sample provider rather than from assay-based typing.

The full study reports these points: The quantity of clinical and demographic metadata differed by source and by participant and was supplied without curation.

The rearranged chain carries TRBV7-2 and TRBJ2-1, with a weak D call of TRBD1 (7 bases match). This receptor was identified in a man aged 18 to 29 who had recovered from COVID-19. The sample taken for sequencing was peripheral blood. The CDR3 sequence is CASSGGGGPYNEQFF. The DNA sequence follows: TGTGCCAGCAGCGGAGGGGGCGGGCCGTACAATGAGCAGTTCTTC. Extended through the reference TRBV7-2 and TRBJ2-1 proteins, this CDR3 yields the full variable domain: GAGVSQSPSNKVTEKGKDVELRCDPISGHTALYWYRQSLGQGLEFLIYFQGNSAPDKSGLPSDRFSAERTGGSVSTLTIQRTQQEDSAVYLCASSGGGGPYNEQFFGPGTRLTVL.